These 17 T cell receptor beta chains originate from one sample sequenced in a study of T cell repertoires in cytomegalovirus infection. No antigen has been identified for these receptors. TCRdb reanalysed the reads using MiXCR and keeps one entry per CDR3 protein. The sample yields fewer than 350,000 distinct CDR3 sequences, 25% to 35% seen once. The sequencing here drew on cultured PBMCs, taken from culture after CMV antigen stimulation. Receptors were obtained from a human donor in good health (CMV status not recorded). Some clones in this sample may be carry-over from other donors' samples.

This clonotype has a handful of counts. The rearrangement uses TRBV11-1 and TRBJ2-5; D is perhaps TRBD2 (5 bases). Looked up from germline, CDR1 is SGHAT and CDR2 is FQDESV (reference sequence). The CDR3 is 14 residues long. The V gene lost 3 bases and the J gene lost 3 bases, with 11 bases spanning the gap. CDR3 residues: CASSLRVREETQYF. The CDR3 bases are TGTGCCAGCAGCTTGCGGGTGAGAGAAGAGACCCAGTACTTC.

V and J are TRBV6-5 and TRBJ2-7; perhaps TRBD1 as D (6 bases). The CDR3 runs 14 residues. V lost 4 bases and J lost 4, with 14 bases in between. Germline-derived CDR1 and CDR2 are MNHEY and SVGAGI. The CDR3 reads CASSSPARGYEQYF. CDR3 sequence (DNA): TGTGCCAGCAGTTCCCCGGCCAGGGGATACGAGCAGTACTTC.

The V and J genes are TRBV7-8 and TRBJ1-1; maybe TRBD1 (6 bases). There are 15 residues in the CDR3. Germline CDR1 is SGHVS and CDR2 is FQNEAQ. V lost 4 bases, J lost 4 bases, and 16 bases lay in between. Here the CDR3 reads CASSSRGGSSTEAFF. DNA of the CDR3: TGTGCCAGCAGCTCAAGAGGGGGGAGCTCCACTGAAGCTTTCTTT.

The V gene is TRBV7-9, the J gene TRBJ2-2; perhaps TRBD1 as D (5 bases). Germline assignment: CDR1 SEHNR and CDR2 FQNEAQ (reference sequence). There are 14 residues in the CDR3. Trimming pared 3 bases from V and 7 bases from J, leaving 12 bases between. CDR3 DNA sequence: TGTGCCAGCAGCTTTCTAGGGGCCATCGGGGAGCTGTTTTTT. Translating it yields CASSFLGAIGELFF. Together with reference TRBV7-9 and TRBJ2-2, the CDR3 gives the full variable domain: DTGVSQNPRHKITKRGQNVTFRCDPISEHNRLYWYRQTLGQGPEFLTYFQNEAQLEKSRLLSDRFSAERPKGSFSTLEIQRTEQGDSAMYLCASSFLGAIGELFFGEGSRLTVL.

The V and J genes are TRBV12-3 or TRBV12-4 and TRBJ1-2; no reliable D call. Between the trimmed V and J ends, which lost 2 bases and 1 base, there was a span of 8 bases. The CDR3 runs to 14 residues. The CDR3 loop reads CASSLIPVNYGYTF. The CDR3 coding sequence is TGTGCCAGCAGTTTAATTCCGGTTAACTATGGCTACACCTTC.

This clonotype occurred a few times. The rearrangement uses TRBV11-3 and TRBJ2-7, with D maybe TRBD2 (5 bases). The CDR3 spans 13 residues. Trimming removed 5 bases from V and 3 bases from J, with 11 bases in between. CDR1 SGHNT and CDR2 YENEEA come from the germline V gene. CDR3 coding DNA: TGTGCCAGCAGCCCGGGAAGGGACTACGAGCAGTACTTC. This encodes CASSPGRDYEQYF.

This clonotype was counted many times. J is TRBJ2-3 and V is TRBV7-2, with 7 bases aligning to TRBD2. CDR1 and CDR2 (germline): SGHTA, FQGNSA. J gave up 5 bases and V 5 bases, and 7 bases lay outside the gene matches. This CDR3 comprises 14 residues. CDR3 residues: CASSLIPGGDTQYF. DNA for the CDR3: TGTGCCAGCAGCCTGATACCGGGAGGAGATACGCAGTATTTT.

This clonotype appeared a few times. The J gene is TRBJ1-3, the V gene TRBV6-1; D uncertain. V dropped 2 bases and J dropped 0 bases, with 11 bases sitting between them. There are 16 residues in the CDR3. Germline loops: CDR1 MNHNS, CDR2 SASEGT. The CDR3 DNA reads as TGTGCCAGCAGTGAATTTGACTGTTGCTCTGGAAACACCATATATTTT. Its protein is CASSEFDCCSGNTIYF.

This clonotype has just a few counts. The V and J genes are TRBV6-2 or TRBV6-3 and TRBJ1-1; D unclear. This CDR3 comprises 16 residues. Deletions cut 5 bases from V and 2 bases from J, with 18 bases between. CDR1 is MNHEY, CDR2 SVGEGT, per germline. Here the CDR3 DNA reads TGTGCCAGCAGTACTTCAACTTACTACATAAACACTGAAGCTTTCTTT. Translation: CASSTSTYYINTEAFF.

There are a few counts of this clonotype. This rearrangement joins TRBV5-4 to TRBJ1-1; no firm D call. Trimming removed 4 bases from V and 4 bases from J, with 11 bases in between. Per germline, CDR1 SGHNT and CDR2 YYREEE (reference sequence). The CDR3 runs 13 residues. The CDR3: CASSANKGTEAFF. The CDR3 region has the DNA TGTGCCAGCAGCGCGAATAAGGGCACTGAAGCTTTCTTT.

This clonotype turned up a few times. The chain employs TRBV7-9 and TRBJ1-2; a weak D match, TRBD1 (5 bases). Trimming stripped 2 bases from V and 3 bases from J, with 10 bases between. Germline CDR1 reads SEHNR; CDR2 reads FQNEAQ (reference sequence). The CDR3 consists of 14 residues. CDR3 in DNA: TGTGCCAGCAGCTTACAAACAGGCTACTATGGCTACACCTTC. Encoded protein: CASSLQTGYYGYTF.

This clonotype was observed a handful of times. This rearrangement joins TRBV27 to TRBJ1-5, with D uncertain. Germline lookup yields CDR1 MNHEY and CDR2 SMNVEV (reference sequence). V was clipped by 1 base and J by 3 bases, with 7 bases between them. The CDR3 has 14 amino acids. The CDR3 nucleotides read TGTGCCAGCAGTTTATACGGTTTCAATCAGCCCCAGCATTTT. Translated, it gives CASSLYGFNQPQHF.

The V call is TRBV10-3, the J call TRBJ1-5; 11 bases are shared with TRBD1. This CDR3 contains 16 residues. J was trimmed by 4 bases and V by 1 base; bases with no gene match: 3. Per the germline V gene, CDR1 is ENHRY and CDR2 is SYGVKD. CDR3 protein: CAISEWGTGGNQPQHF. The CDR3 nucleotides read TGTGCCATCAGTGAGTGGGGGACAGGGGGAAATCAGCCCCAGCATTTT.

This clonotype turned up a few times. The CDR3 region has the DNA TGTGCCAGCCTTCGACTAGCGGGCCTCTACGAGCAGTACTTC. Its protein product is CASLRLAGLYEQYF. The genes are TRBV6-1 and TRBJ2-7, with 10 positions matching TRBD2. Germline V gene data show CDR1 as MNHNS and CDR2 as SASEGT. Trimming cost V 8 bases and J 3 bases; bases outside gene matches: 7. The CDR3 covers 14 residues.

J is TRBJ1-5 and V is TRBV10-3, with 7 positions matching TRBD1. Trimming at V came to 7 bases and at J to 3 bases, leaving 3 bases not matched to a gene. CDR3 size: 13 residues. Germline CDR1 and CDR2: ENHRY and SYGVKD. The CDR3 sequence: CAIKTGDNQPQHF. Written as DNA, the CDR3 is TGTGCCATCAAAACAGGGGACAATCAGCCCCAGCATTTT.

In its sample, this clonotype was seen many times. The CDR3 DNA sequence: TGTGCCAGCAGCGTTGACTCCGGGACCTACGAGCAGTACTTC. Amino acid sequence: CASSVDSGTYEQYF. V is TRBV9 and J is TRBJ2-7; a possible D gene is TRBD2 (5 bases). V dropped 2 bases and J dropped 2 bases, with 11 bases sitting between them. This CDR3 is 14 amino acids long. Germline V gives CDR1 SGDLS, CDR2 YYNGEE.

This clonotype was observed a few times. The genes are TRBV7-9 and TRBJ2-3, with 8 nucleotides matching TRBD2. CDR3 length equals 18 residues. V was clipped by 5 bases and J by 0 bases; unmatched bases: 13. Per the germline V gene, CDR1 is SEHNR and CDR2 is FQNEAQ (reference sequence). CDR3 residues: CASSPHGLAAFSTDTQYF. The DNA for the CDR3 is TGTGCCAGCAGCCCACATGGACTAGCAGCTTTTAGCACAGATACGCAGTATTTT.